The present TCR beta chain was sequenced within a study of cytomegalovirus exposure and HLA in healthy donors. As for the study in general: A data release that came early held roughly 90 million unique TCRs from HLA-typed donors.

Notes on the study in general: The authors listed some 150 TCR beta chains as cytomegalovirus-associated. More clonal expansion characterized HLA-associated TCR beta chains than equally common others in a later analysis.

PCR was performed using 60 Vbeta and 13 Jbeta primers. The table came from immunoSEQ multiplex PCR; TCRdb's copy has only in-frame clones and leaves some out. The sample shows around 76,000 clones, and about 5% sits with its ten largest clones. The germline CDR1 and CDR2 sequences are SQVTM and ANQGSEA. V shed 6 bases, J shed 8 bases, and the junction held 0 bases outside the gene matches. The CDR3 loop spans 12 amino acids. A word on this clone: Its matching antigen is unknown.

The V and J genes are TRBV29-1 and TRBJ2-1, with TRBD2 identical over 14 bases. Sequences were obtained from PBMCs. The receptor was derived from a man between 40 and 49 years old in good health and CMV-seronegative. CDR3 loop: CSVGLAGDEQFF. The CDR3 DNA sequence: TGCAGCGTGGGACTAGCGGGAGATGAGCAGTTCTTC.